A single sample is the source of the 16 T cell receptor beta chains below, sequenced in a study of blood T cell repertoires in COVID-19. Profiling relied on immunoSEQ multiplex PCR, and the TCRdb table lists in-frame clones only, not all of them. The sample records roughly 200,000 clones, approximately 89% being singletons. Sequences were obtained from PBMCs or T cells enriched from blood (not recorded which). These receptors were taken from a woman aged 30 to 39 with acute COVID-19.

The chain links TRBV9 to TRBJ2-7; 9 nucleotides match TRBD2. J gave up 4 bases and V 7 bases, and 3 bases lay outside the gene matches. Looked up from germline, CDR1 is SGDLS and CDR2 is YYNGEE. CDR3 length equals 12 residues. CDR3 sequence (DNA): TGTGCCAGCGGTAGCGGGGGTTACGAGCAGTACTTC. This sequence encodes CASGSGGYEQYF.

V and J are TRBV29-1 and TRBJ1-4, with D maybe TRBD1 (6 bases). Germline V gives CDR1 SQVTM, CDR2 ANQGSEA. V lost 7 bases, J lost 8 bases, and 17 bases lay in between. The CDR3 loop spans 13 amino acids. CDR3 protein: CSATGGGEEKLFF. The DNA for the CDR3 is TGCAGCGCTACGGGAGGGGGAGAGGAAAAACTGTTTTTT.

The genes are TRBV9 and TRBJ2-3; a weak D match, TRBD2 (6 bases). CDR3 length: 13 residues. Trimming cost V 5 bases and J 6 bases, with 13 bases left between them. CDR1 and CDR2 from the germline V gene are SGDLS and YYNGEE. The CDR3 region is CASSEAGRDTQYF. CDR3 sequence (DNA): TGTGCCAGCAGTGAGGCAGGGAGGGATACGCAGTATTTT.

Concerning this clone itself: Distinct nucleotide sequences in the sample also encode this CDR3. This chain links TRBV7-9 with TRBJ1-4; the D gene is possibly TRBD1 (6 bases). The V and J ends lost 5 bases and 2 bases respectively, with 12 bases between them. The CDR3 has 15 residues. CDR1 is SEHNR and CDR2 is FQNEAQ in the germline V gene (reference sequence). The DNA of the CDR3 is TGTGCCAGCAGCCTCGCGGGGGGCACTAATGAAAAACTGTTTTTT. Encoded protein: CASSLAGGTNEKLFF.

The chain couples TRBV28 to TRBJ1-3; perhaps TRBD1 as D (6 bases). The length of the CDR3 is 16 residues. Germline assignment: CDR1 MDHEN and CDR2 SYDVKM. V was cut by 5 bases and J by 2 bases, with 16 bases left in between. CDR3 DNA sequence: TGTGCCAGCAGTCGTCGGCAGGGGCACGCTGGAAACACCATATATTTT. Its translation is CASSRRQGHAGNTIYF.

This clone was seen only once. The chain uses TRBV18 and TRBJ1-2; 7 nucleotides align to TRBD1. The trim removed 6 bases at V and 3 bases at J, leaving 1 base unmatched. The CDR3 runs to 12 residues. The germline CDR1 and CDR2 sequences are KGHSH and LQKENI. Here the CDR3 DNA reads TGTGCCAGCTCGGGGACAGACTATGGCTACACCTTC. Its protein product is CASSGTDYGYTF.

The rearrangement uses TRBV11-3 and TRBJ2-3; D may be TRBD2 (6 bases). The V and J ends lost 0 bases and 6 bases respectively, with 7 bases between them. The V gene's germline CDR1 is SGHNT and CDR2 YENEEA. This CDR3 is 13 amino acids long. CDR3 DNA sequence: TGTGCCAGCAGCTTAGACGCGGGGGATACGCAGTATTTT. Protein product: CASSLDAGDTQYF.

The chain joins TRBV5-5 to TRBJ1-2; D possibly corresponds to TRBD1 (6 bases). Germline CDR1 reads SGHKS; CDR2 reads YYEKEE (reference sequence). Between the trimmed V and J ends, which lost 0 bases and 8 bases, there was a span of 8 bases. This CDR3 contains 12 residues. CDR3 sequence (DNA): TGTGCCAGCAGCTTGGGGACAGCCGGCTACACCTTC. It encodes CASSLGTAGYTF.

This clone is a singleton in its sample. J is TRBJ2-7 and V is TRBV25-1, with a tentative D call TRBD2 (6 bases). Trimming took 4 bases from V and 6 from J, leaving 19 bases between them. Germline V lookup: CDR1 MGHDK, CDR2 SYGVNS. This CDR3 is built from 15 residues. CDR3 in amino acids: CASSAFSGGRSEQYF. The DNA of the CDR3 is TGTGCCAGCAGTGCTTTTAGCGGCGGCCGCTCCGAGCAGTACTTC.

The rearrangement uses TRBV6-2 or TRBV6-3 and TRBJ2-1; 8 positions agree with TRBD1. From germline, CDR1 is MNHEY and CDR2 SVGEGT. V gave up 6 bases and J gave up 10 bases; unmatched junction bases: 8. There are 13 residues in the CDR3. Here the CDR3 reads CASSRTGQGEQFF. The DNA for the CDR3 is TGTGCCAGCAGCCGGACAGGGCAGGGGGAGCAGTTCTTC.

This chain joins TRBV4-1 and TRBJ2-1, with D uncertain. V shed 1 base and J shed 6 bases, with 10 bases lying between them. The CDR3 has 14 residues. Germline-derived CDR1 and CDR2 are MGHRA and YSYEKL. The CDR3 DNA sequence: TGCGCCAGCAGCCAAGGGCCAACGGGCAATGAGCAGTTCTTC. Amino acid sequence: CASSQGPTGNEQFF.

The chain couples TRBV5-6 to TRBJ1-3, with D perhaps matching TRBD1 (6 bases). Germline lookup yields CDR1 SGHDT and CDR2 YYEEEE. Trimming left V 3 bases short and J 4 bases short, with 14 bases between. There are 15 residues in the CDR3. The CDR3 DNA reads TGTGCCAGCAGCTCACTACAGGGATCGGGAAACACCATATATTTT. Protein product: CASSSLQGSGNTIYF.

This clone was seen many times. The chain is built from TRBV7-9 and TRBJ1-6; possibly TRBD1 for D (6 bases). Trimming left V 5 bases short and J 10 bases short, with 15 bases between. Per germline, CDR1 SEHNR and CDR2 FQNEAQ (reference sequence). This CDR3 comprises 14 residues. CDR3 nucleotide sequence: TGTGCCAGCAGCGCGAGGGGGTTAGGGTCACCCCTCCACTTT. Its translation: CASSARGLGSPLHF.

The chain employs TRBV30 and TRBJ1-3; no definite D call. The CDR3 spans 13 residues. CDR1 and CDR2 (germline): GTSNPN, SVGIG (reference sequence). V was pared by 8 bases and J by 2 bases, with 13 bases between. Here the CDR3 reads CAVVISPGNTIYF. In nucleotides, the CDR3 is TGTGCCGTCGTTATTTCCCCTGGAAACACCATATATTTT.

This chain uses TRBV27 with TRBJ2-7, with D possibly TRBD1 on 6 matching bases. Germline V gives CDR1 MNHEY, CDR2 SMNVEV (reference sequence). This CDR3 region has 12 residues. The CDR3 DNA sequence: TGTGCGAGGGGGAAAGGGACCTACGAGCAGTACTTC. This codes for CARGKGTYEQYF.

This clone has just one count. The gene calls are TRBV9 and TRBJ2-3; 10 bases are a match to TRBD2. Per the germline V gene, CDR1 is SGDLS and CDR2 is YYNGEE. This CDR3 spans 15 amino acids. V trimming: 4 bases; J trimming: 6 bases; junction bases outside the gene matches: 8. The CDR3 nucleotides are TGTGCCAGCAGCCTCACTAGCGGGGACGCGGATACGCAGTATTTT. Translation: CASSLTSGDADTQYF.